The 10 T cell receptor beta chains reported below all come from one sample, sequenced in a study of T cell changes during pregnancy in multiple sclerosis. Produced via immunoSEQ multiplex PCR; TCRdb's table is partial and in-frame only. The data show under 95,000 clones, over 80% seen once. Sequences were derived from peripheral blood, sampled after pregnancy. The receptors were sampled from a female donor with multiple sclerosis, enrolled in a pregnancy study.

This clone was observed once. The chain employs TRBV7-6 and TRBJ2-7; TRBD1 matches at 8 bases. Germline V gives CDR1 SGHVS, CDR2 FNYEAQ. V trimming: 0 bases; J trimming: 2 bases; junction bases outside the gene matches: 6. The CDR3 is 16 residues long. CDR3 amino acids: CASSLAPQGATYEQYF. DNA for the CDR3: TGTGCCAGCAGCTTAGCGCCCCAGGGGGCGACCTACGAGCAGTACTTC.

V is TRBV2 and J is TRBJ2-5; 9 nucleotides agree with TRBD1. The germline CDR1 and CDR2 sequences are SNHLY and FYNNEI. This CDR3 has 13 amino acids. After removal of 6 bases from V and 4 bases from J, the junction contained 3 bases not matched to a gene. In DNA, the CDR3 is TGTGCCAGCAGGGACAGGGGAGGAGAGACCCAGTACTTC. Translation gives CASRDRGGETQYF.

The chain combines TRBV29-1 with TRBJ2-5; possibly TRBD2 for D (5 bases). V was shortened by 5 bases and J by 5 bases, with 9 bases between the two germline ends. The length of the CDR3 is 11 residues. Germline V CDR1 and CDR2: SQVTM, ANQGSEA. CDR3 sequence: CSVTSGETQYF. CDR3 DNA sequence: TGCAGCGTTACATCGGGGGAGACCCAGTACTTC.

This CDR3 reads CASSSQGIYLGTEAFF. CDR3 nucleotide sequence: TGTGCCAGCAGCTCCCAGGGTATATATCTAGGTACTGAAGCTTTCTTT. V and J are TRBV27 and TRBJ1-1, with TRBD1 as a possible D gene (5 bases). This CDR3 region has 16 residues. Trimming left V 6 bases short and J 5 bases short, with 22 bases between. The V gene's germline CDR1 is MNHEY and CDR2 SMNVEV (reference sequence).

V and J are TRBV30 and TRBJ2-1; D is possibly TRBD2 (6 bases). Germline V gene lookup returns CDR1 GTSNPN and CDR2 SVGIG (reference sequence). The CDR3 is 12 residues long. The V gene lost 4 bases and the J gene lost 8 bases, with 12 bases spanning the gap. CDR3 in amino acids: CAWTAGSDEQFF. The CDR3, as DNA: TGTGCCTGGACAGCCGGGAGCGATGAGCAGTTCTTC.

The chain uses TRBV11-3 and TRBJ2-7, with D perhaps TRBD1 (6 bases). The length of the CDR3 is 16 residues. V was shortened by 7 bases and J by 2 bases, with 21 bases between the two germline ends. The germline CDR1 and CDR2 sequences are SGHNT and YENEEA. The DNA for the CDR3 is TGTGCCAGCAAACAGGGTAGGGCCATGGGGACCTACGAGCAGTACTTC. Encoded protein: CASKQGRAMGTYEQYF. The full variable domain, rest sourced from reference TRBV11-3 and TRBJ2-7, is EAGVVQSPRYKIIEKKQPVAFWCNPISGHNTLYWYLQNLGQGPELLIRYENEEAVDDSQLPKDRFSAERLKGVDSTLKIQPAELGDSAVYLCASKQGRAMGTYEQYFGPGTRLTVT.

The J gene is TRBJ2-7, the V gene TRBV25-1; 8 bases are shared with TRBD1. With V trimmed by 3 bases and J by 3 bases, 7 bases remained unmatched. The CDR3 runs to 15 residues. The germline V gene has CDR1 MGHDK and CDR2 SYGVNS. CDR3 DNA: TGTGCCAGCAGTGAGGACAGGGTCGGAGGCTACGAGCAGTACTTC. Encoded protein: CASSEDRVGGYEQYF.

The chain uses TRBV2 and TRBJ1-1; 10 bases map to TRBD1. The length of the CDR3 is 15 residues. CDR1 and CDR2 (germline): SNHLY, FYNNEI. J was trimmed by 2 bases and V by 6 bases; bases with no gene match: 6. The CDR3 nucleotides read TGTGCCAGCAGGGGCAAGACAGGGGGCAACACTGAAGCTTTCTTT. It encodes CASRGKTGGNTEAFF.

The CDR3 region is CASSSGTGAGTDTQYF. In DNA, the CDR3 is TGTGCCAGTAGTTCCGGGACAGGGGCTGGCACAGATACGCAGTATTTT. The V and J genes are TRBV19 and TRBJ2-3; 10 positions agree with TRBD1. CDR1 LNHDA and CDR2 SQIVND come from the germline V gene (reference sequence). Trimming at V came to 5 bases and at J to 1 base, leaving 6 bases not matched to a gene. CDR3 length equals 16 residues. Full variable domain (outside the CDR3, taken from reference TRBV19 and TRBJ2-3): DGGITQSPKYLFRKEGQNVTLSCEQNLNHDAMYWYRQDPGQGLRLIYYSQIVNDFQKGDIAEGYSVSREKKESFPLTVTSAQKNPTAFYLCASSSGTGAGTDTQYFGPGTRLTVL.

In DNA, the CDR3 is TGTGCCAGCAGCAATCCGACAGGGAATGTGGAAGCTTTCTTT. Residues: CASSNPTGNVEAFF. The genes are TRBV7-2 and TRBJ1-1, with TRBD1 matching 7 bases. This CDR3 comprises 14 residues. CDR1 is SGHTA and CDR2 is FQGNSA in the germline V gene. With 5 bases clipped from V and 8 bases from J, the junction kept 11 bases outside the gene matches.